This TCR beta chain was identified in a study of blood T cell repertoires in COVID-19. Study at large: Sources were T cells, B-cell-depleted T cells, or PBMCs; the material itself was cDNA or gDNA.

Sequencing was performed with immunoSEQ multiplex PCR; in TCRdb, only in-frame clones are kept and a portion is missing. The table has about 180,000 clones, approximately 80% seen once; the top ten hold about 1.5%. The CDR3 contains 17 residues. Germline values: CDR1 MNHEY, CDR2 SMNVEV (reference sequence). Trimming took 0 bases from V and 8 from J, leaving 20 bases between them. This TCR was sampled from a human donor in a cohort sampled during active COVID-19. The sample taken for sequencing was peripheral blood. V and J are TRBV27 and TRBJ2-1; D is perhaps TRBD2 (6 bases). The CDR3, as DNA: TGTGCCAGCAGTTTATCCCAAAGGAGGGCCGAAAAACATGAGCAGTTCTTC. Protein sequence: CASSLSQRRAEKHEQFF.